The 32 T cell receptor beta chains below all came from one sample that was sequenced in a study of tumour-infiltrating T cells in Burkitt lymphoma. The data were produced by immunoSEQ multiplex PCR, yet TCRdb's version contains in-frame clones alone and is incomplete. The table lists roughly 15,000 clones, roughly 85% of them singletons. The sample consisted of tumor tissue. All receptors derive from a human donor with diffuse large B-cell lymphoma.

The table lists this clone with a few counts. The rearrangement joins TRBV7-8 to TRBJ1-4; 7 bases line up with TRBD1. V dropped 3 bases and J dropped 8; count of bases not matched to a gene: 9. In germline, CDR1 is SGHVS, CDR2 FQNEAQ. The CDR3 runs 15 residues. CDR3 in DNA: TGTGCCAGCAGCTTGAACCAGGGGGAGGGCGAAAAACTGTTTTTT. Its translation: CASSLNQGEGEKLFF.

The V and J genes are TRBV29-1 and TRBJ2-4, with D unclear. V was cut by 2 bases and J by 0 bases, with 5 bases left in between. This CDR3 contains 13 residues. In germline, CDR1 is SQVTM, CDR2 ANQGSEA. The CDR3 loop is CSVEYVAKNIQYF. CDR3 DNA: TGCAGCGTTGAATATGTAGCCAAAAACATTCAGTACTTC.

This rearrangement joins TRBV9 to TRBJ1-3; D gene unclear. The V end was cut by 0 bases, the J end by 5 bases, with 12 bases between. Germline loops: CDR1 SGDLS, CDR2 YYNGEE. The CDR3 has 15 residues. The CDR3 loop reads CASSVGELGRNTIYF. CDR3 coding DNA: TGTGCCAGCAGCGTAGGCGAGCTTGGGAGAAACACCATATATTTT. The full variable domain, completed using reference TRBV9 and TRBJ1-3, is DSGVTQTPKHLITATGQRVTLRCSPRSGDLSVYWYQQSLDQGLQFLIQYYNGEERAKGNILERFSAQQFPDLHSELNLSSLELGDSALYFCASSVGELGRNTIYFGEGSWLTVV.

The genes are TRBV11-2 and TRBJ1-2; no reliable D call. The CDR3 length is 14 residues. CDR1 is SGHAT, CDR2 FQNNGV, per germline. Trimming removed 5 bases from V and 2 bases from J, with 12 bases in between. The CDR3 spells CASSQHMVNYGYTF. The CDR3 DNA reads TGTGCCAGCAGCCAACACATGGTAAACTATGGCTACACCTTC. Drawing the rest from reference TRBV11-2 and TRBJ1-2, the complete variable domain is EAGVAQSPRYKIIEKRQSVAFWCNPISGHATLYWYQQILGQGPKLLIQFQNNGVVDDSQLPKDRFSAERLKGVDSTLKIQPAKLEDSAVYLCASSQHMVNYGYTFGSGTRLTVV.

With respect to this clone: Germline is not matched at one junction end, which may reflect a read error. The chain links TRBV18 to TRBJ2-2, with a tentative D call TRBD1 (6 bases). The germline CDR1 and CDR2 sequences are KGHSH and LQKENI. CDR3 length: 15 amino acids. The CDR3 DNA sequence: TGTGCCAGCTCACCAGCTAAACAGGGCCCCGGAGAGCTGTTTTTT. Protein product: CASSPAKQGPGELFF.

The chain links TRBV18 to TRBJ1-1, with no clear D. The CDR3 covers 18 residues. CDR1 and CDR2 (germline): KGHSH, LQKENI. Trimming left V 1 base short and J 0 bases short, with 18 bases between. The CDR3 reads CASSPQGAARRLNTEAFF. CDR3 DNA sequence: TGTGCCAGCTCACCACAAGGAGCGGCCAGACGATTGAACACTGAAGCTTTCTTT.

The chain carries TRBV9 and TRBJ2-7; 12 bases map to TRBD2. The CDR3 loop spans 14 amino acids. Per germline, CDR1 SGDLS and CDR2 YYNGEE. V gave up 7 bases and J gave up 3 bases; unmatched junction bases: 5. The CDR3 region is CASSLAGGSYEQYF. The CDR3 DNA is TGTGCCAGCTCTCTAGCGGGGGGGAGCTACGAGCAGTACTTC.

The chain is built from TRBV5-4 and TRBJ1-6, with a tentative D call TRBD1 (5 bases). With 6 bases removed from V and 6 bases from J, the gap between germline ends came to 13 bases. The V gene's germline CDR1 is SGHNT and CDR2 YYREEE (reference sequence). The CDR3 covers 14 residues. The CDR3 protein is CASTPDRFNSPLHF. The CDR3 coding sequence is TGTGCCAGCACTCCAGACAGATTTAATTCACCCCTCCACTTT.

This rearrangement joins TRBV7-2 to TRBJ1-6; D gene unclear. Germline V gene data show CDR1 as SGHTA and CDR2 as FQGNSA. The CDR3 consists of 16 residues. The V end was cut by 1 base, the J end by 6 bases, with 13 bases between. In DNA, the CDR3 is TGTGCCAGCAGCTTAGTAGCAGCCCCTATTAATTCACCCCTCCACTTT. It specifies CASSLVAAPINSPLHF.

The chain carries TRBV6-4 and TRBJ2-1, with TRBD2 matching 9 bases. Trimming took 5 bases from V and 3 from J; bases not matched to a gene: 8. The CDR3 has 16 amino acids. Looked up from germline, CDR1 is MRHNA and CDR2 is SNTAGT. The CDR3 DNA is TGTGCCAGCAGTAAGGGGAGCGGGGGGCACTACAATGAGCAGTTCTTC. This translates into CASSKGSGGHYNEQFF.

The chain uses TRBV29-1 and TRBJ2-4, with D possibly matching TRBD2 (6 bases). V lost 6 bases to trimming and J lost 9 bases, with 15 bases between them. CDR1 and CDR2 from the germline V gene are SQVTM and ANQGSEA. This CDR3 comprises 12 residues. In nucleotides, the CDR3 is TGCAGCGTGGGTCGGGTGGAGGGCATTCAGTACTTC. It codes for CSVGRVEGIQYF.

In DNA form, the CDR3 reads TGTGCCAGCTCGCCCTACAGGGGGACAGAGACTAGACTGGCCCAGTACTTC. It specifies CASSPYRGTETRLAQYF. V and J are TRBV18 and TRBJ2-5, with 8 bases matching TRBD1. V trimming: 6 bases; J trimming: 9 bases; junction bases outside the gene matches: 21. CDR1 KGHSH and CDR2 LQKENI come from the germline V gene. The CDR3 contains 17 residues. The whole variable domain, filled in from reference TRBV18 and TRBJ2-5, reads NAGVMQNPRHLVRRRGQEARLRCSPMKGHSHVYWYRQLPEEGLKFMVYLQKENIIDESGMPKERFSAEFPKEGPSILRIQQVVRGDSAAYFCASSPYRGTETRLAQYFGPGTRLLVL.

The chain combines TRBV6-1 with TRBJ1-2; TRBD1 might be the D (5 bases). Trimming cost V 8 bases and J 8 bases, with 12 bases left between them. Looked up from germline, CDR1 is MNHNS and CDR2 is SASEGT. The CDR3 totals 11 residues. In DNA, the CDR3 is TGTGCCAGCGGGAGGGACGGCGGCTACACCTTC. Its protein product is CASGRDGGYTF.

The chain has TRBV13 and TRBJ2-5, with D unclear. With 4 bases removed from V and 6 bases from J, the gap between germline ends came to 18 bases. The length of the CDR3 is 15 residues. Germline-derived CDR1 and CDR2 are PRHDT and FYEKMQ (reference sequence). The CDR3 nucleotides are TGTGCCAGCAGCTCCACGACTGGACCCCAGCAGACCCAGTACTTC. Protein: CASSSTTGPQQTQYF. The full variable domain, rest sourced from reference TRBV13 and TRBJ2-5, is AAGVIQSPRHLIKEKRETATLKCYPIPRHDTVYWYQQGPGQDPQFLISFYEKMQSDKGSIPDRFSAQQFSDYHSELNMSSLELGDSALYFCASSSTTGPQQTQYFGPGTRLLVL.

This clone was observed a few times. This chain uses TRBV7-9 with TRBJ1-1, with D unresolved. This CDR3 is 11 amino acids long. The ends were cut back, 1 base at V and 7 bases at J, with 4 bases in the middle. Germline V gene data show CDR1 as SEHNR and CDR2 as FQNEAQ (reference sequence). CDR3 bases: TGTGCCAGCAGCTTAGGGGGTGAAGCTTTCTTT. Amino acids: CASSLGGEAFF.

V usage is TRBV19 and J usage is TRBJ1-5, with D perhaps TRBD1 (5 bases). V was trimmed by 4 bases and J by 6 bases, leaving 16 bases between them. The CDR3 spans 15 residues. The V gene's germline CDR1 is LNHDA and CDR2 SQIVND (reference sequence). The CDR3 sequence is CASSTPRDAGQPQHF. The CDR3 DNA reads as TGTGCCAGTAGTACTCCCAGGGATGCAGGTCAGCCCCAGCATTTT.

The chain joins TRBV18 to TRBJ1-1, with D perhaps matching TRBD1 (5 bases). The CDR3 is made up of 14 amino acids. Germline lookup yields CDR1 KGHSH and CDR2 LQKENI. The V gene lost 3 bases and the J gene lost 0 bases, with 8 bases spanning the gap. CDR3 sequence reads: CASSPTVMNTEAFF. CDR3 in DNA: TGTGCCAGCTCACCGACAGTAATGAACACTGAAGCTTTCTTT.

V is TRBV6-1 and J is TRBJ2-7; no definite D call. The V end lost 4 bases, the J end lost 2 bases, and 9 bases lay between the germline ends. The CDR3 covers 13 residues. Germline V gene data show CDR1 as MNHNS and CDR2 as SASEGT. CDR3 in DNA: TGTGCCAGCAGTGTCAACACCCCCTACGAGCAGTACTTC. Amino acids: CASSVNTPYEQYF.

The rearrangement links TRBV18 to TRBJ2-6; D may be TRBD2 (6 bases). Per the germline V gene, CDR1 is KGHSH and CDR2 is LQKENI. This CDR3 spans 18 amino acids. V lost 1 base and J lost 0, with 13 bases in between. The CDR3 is CASSPLGTASSGANVLTF. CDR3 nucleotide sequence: TGTGCCAGCTCACCACTCGGGACTGCGAGCTCTGGGGCCAACGTCCTGACTTTC.

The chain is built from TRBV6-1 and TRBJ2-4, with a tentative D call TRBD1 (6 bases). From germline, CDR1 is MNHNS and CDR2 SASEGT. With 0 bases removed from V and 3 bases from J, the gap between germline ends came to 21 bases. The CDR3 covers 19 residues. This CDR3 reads CASSEALLRSGDYKNIQYF. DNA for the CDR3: TGTGCCAGCAGTGAAGCCCTCCTAAGGTCAGGGGATTACAAAAACATTCAGTACTTC.

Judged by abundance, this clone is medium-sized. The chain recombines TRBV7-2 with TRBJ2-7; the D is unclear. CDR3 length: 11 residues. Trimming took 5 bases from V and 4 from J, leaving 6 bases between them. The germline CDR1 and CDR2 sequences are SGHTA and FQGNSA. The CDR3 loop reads CASSPFYEQYF. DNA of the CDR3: TGTGCCAGCAGCCCTTTTTACGAGCAGTACTTC. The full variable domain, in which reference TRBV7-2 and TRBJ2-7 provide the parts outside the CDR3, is GAGVSQSPSNKVTEKGKDVELRCDPISGHTALYWYRQSLGQGLEFLIYFQGNSAPDKSGLPSDRFSAERTGGSVSTLTIQRTQQEDSAVYLCASSPFYEQYFGPGTRLTVT.

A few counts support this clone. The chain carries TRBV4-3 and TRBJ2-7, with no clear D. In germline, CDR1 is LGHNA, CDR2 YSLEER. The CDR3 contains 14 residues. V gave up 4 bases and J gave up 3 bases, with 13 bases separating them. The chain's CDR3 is CASSLNLGNYEQYF. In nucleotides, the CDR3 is TGCGCCAGCAGCCTTAATTTGGGGAACTACGAGCAGTACTTC.

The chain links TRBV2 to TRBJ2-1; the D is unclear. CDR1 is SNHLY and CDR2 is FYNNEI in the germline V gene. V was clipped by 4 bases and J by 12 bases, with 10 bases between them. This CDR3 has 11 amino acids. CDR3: CASSAGEWQFF. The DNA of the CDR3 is TGTGCCAGCAGTGCAGGAGAATGGCAGTTCTTC.

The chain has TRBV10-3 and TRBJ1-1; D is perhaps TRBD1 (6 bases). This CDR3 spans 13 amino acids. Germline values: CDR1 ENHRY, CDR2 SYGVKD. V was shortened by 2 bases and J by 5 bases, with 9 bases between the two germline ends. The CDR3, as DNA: TGTGCCATCAGTGAGAAACAGGGTACTGAAGCTTTCTTT. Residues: CAISEKQGTEAFF.

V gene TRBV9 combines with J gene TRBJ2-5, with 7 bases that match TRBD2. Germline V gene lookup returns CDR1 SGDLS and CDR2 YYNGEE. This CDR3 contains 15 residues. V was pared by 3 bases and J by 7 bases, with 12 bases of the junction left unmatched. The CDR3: CASSEELPGGGTQYF. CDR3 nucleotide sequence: TGTGCCAGCAGCGAGGAGCTCCCGGGAGGCGGGACCCAGTACTTC.

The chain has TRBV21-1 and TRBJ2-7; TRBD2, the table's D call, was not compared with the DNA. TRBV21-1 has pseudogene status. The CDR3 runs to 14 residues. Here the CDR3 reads CASSKNELNYEQYF. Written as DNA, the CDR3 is TGTGCCAGCAGCAAGAATGAGCTTAACTACGAGCAGTACTTC.

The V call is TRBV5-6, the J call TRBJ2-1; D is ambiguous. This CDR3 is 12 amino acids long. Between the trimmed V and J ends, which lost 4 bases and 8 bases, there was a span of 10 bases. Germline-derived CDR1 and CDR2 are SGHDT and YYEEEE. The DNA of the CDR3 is TGTGCCAGCAGCATTTTAAGGGATGAGCAGTTCTTC. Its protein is CASSILRDEQFF. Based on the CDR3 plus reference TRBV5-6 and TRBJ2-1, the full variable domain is DAGVTQSPTHLIKTRGQQVTLRCSPKSGHDTVSWYQQALGQGPQFIFQYYEEEERQRGNFPDRFSGHQFPNYSSELNVNALLLGDSALYLCASSILRDEQFFGPGTRLTVL.

The CDR3 region is CASSLIGTGGNIQYF. In nucleotides, the CDR3 is TGTGCCAGCAGCCTTATAGGGACAGGGGGAAACATTCAGTACTTC. J is TRBJ2-4 and V is TRBV7-2; 11 bases align to TRBD1. The CDR3 is 15 amino acids. Trimming cost V 5 bases and J 6 bases; bases outside gene matches: 6. Germline V gene data show CDR1 as SGHTA and CDR2 as FQGNSA.

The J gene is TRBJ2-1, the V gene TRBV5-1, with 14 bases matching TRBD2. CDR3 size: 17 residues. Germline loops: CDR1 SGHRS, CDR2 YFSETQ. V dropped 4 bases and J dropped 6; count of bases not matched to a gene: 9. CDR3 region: CASSLLLGTSGSNEQFF. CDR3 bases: TGCGCCAGCAGCCTCCTCCTGGGGACTAGCGGGAGCAATGAGCAGTTCTTC.

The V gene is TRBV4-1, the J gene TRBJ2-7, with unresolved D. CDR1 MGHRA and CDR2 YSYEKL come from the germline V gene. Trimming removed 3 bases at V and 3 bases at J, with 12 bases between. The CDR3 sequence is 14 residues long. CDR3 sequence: CASSQTPRDYEQYF. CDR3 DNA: TGCGCCAGCAGCCAGACCCCTAGGGACTACGAGCAGTACTTC.

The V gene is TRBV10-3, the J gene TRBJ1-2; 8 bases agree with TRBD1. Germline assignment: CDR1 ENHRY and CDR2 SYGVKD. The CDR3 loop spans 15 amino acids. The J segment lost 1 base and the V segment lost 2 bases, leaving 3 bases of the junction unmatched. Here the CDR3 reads CAISEGQGLNYGYTF. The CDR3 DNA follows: TGTGCCATCAGTGAGGGACAGGGACTTAACTATGGCTACACCTTC.

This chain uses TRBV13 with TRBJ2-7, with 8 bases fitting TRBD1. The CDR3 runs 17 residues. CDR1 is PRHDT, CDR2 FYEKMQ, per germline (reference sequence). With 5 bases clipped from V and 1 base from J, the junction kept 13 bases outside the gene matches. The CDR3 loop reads CASSHRRRQGASYEQYF. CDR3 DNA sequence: TGTGCCAGCAGCCATCGCCGAAGGCAGGGGGCTTCCTACGAGCAGTACTTC.